These 9 T cell receptor beta chains came from one sample sequenced in a study of cytomegalovirus exposure and HLA in healthy donors. This PCR relied on a set of 60 Vbeta primers and 13 Jbeta primers. This table comes from immunoSEQ multiplex PCR, and its TCRdb copy is limited to in-frame clones, with some not included. This listing includes about 64,000 clones. Sequencing input: PBMCs. The receptors originated from a woman aged 18 to 35 in good health and CMV-seronegative.

The rearrangement joins TRBV6-5 to TRBJ1-5; D call uncertain. V gave up 5 bases and J gave up 1 base, with 12 bases separating them. CDR1 is MNHEY, CDR2 SVGAGI, per germline. The CDR3 length is 15 residues. The CDR3 sequence is CASSHQAGSNQPQHF. The CDR3 nucleotides read TGTGCCAGCAGTCACCAGGCTGGGAGCAATCAGCCCCAGCATTTT.

V gene TRBV28 combines with J gene TRBJ1-2, with TRBD1 identical over 10 bases. This CDR3 contains 19 residues. Germline V gene data show CDR1 as MDHEN and CDR2 as SYDVKM. Trimming removed 3 bases from V and 4 bases from J; junction bases left unmatched: 17. The DNA for the CDR3 is TGTGCCAGCAGTTTTGGCGCCTTTGACAGGGGGCGTGCGAGCTATGGCTACACCTTC. Translating gives CASSFGAFDRGRASYGYTF.

V and J are TRBV19 and TRBJ2-7; 8 bases are shared with TRBD1. Germline V gene sequence: CDR1 LNHDA, CDR2 SQIVND (reference sequence). The ends lost 6 bases at V and 2 bases at J; junction bases unmatched: 6. This CDR3 has 14 amino acids. The CDR3 DNA is TGTGCCAGTAGAGGACAGGGAATAGCCTACGAGCAGTACTTC. Residues: CASRGQGIAYEQYF. Based on the CDR3 plus reference TRBV19 and TRBJ2-7, the full variable domain is DGGITQSPKYLFRKEGQNVTLSCEQNLNHDAMYWYRQDPGQGLRLIYYSQIVNDFQKGDIAEGYSVSREKKESFPLTVTSAQKNPTAFYLCASRGQGIAYEQYFGPGTRLTVT.

The V gene is TRBV25-1, the J gene TRBJ1-2; unclear D gene. CDR1 and CDR2 (germline): MGHDK, SYGVNS. Trimming took 1 base from V and 2 from J, leaving 14 bases between them. CDR3 size: 16 residues. The CDR3 sequence: CASSEFSSLFNYGYTF. CDR3 in DNA: TGTGCCAGCAGTGAATTTAGCAGCCTTTTCAACTATGGCTACACCTTC.

The chain links TRBV5-1 to TRBJ2-7, with 9 nucleotides matching TRBD1. The germline CDR1 and CDR2 sequences are SGHRS and YFSETQ. CDR3 length equals 16 residues. V shed 1 base, J shed 2 bases, and the junction held 7 bases outside the gene matches. CDR3 in DNA: TGCGCCAGCAGCTTGCAAACGGGGACAGGGCCCTACGAGCAGTACTTC. Encoded protein: CASSLQTGTGPYEQYF. The full variable domain, rest sourced from reference TRBV5-1 and TRBJ2-7, is KAGVTQTPRYLIKTRGQQVTLSCSPISGHRSVSWYQQTPGQGLQFLFEYFSETQRNKGNFPGRFSGRQFSNSRSEMNVSTLELGDSALYLCASSLQTGTGPYEQYFGPGTRLTVT.

The rearrangement links TRBV9 to TRBJ2-7; 8 positions match TRBD1. Germline trimming cut 3 bases from V and 3 bases from J; bases unmatched to any gene: 5. CDR3 length equals 14 residues. CDR1 and CDR2 (germline): SGDLS, YYNGEE. CDR3 residues: CASSGLTGDYEQYF. The CDR3 DNA follows: TGTGCCAGCAGCGGGTTGACAGGGGACTACGAGCAGTACTTC.

This rearrangement joins TRBV4-1 to TRBJ1-5; weak D call: TRBD1 (6 bases). Germline-derived CDR1 and CDR2 are MGHRA and YSYEKL. V gave up 6 bases and J gave up 2 bases, with 14 bases separating them. CDR3 length: 15 amino acids. The CDR3 region has the DNA TGCGCCAGCAGGGCTGAGGGGGACGGCAATCAGCCCCAGCATTTT. Translated: CASRAEGDGNQPQHF.

The V and J genes are TRBV2 and TRBJ1-5, with TRBD1 matching 7 bases. The CDR3 has 13 amino acids. Germline V gives CDR1 SNHLY, CDR2 FYNNEI. V dropped 3 bases and J dropped 7; count of bases not matched to a gene: 3. CDR3 nucleotide sequence: TGTGCCAGCAGTGAGACAGGGCGACAGCCCCAGCATTTT. Protein sequence: CASSETGRQPQHF.

The rearrangement uses TRBV5-1 and TRBJ2-1; a weak D match, TRBD1 (5 bases). The length of the CDR3 is 14 residues. V was cut by 0 bases and J by 4 bases, with 8 bases left in between. The V gene's germline CDR1 is SGHRS and CDR2 YFSETQ. CDR3 sequence: CASSLGGSYNEQFF. The CDR3 DNA sequence: TGCGCCAGCAGCTTGGGGGGCTCTTACAATGAGCAGTTCTTC.